This is a list of T cell receptor beta chains from one sample in a study of blood T cell repertoires in COVID-19. Sequencing used immunoSEQ multiplex PCR; TCRdb keeps in-frame clones, though not all of them. The sample has roughly 71,000 clones; approximately 84% are singletons. The sequencing sample was made of peripheral blood. All receptors come from a man aged 45-65 years with active COVID-19. CDR3s leave out the opening cysteine and the closing phenylalanine or tryptophan. Part of the rows lack a size; the others show once, few, many or a class for expanded clones.

size	V	J	CDR3
NA	TRBV2	TRBJ1-1	ASSAQGWANTEAF
NA	TRBV4-2	TRBJ1-1	ASSQEQGHTEAF
once	TRBV29-1	TRBJ2-1	SVVGDRSYNEQF
NA	TRBV2	TRBJ1-4	ASNEPGQGNEKLF
NA	TRBV19	TRBJ1-1	ASSTSGGMNTEAF
NA	TRBV29-1	TRBJ1-1	SVTGQGNTEAF
NA	TRBV12-3/TRBV12-4	TRBJ1-1	ASSSGVAEAF
NA	TRBV6-5	TRBJ1-2	ASTTPGQGHGYT
NA	TRBV11-2	TRBJ1-3	ASSPLRASGNTIY
NA	TRBV6-1	TRBJ1-3	ASSEARGSVDTIY
NA	TRBV13	TRBJ1-6	ASSFGLRPLH
NA	TRBV6-1	TRBJ2-2	ASSDLGGSTGELF
NA	TRBV6-4	TRBJ2-3	ASSDHRGDTQY
few	TRBV6-5	TRBJ1-5	ASIQGGWNQPQH
NA	TRBV7-2	TRBJ1-1	ASSYLWNTEAF
NA	TRBV5-6	TRBJ1-4	ASSFGTERATNEKLF
NA	TRBV9	TRBJ2-2	ASSVTRVGELF
NA	TRBV12-3/TRBV12-4	TRBJ2-1	ATGQGPYNEQF
few	TRBV7-2	TRBJ2-2	ASSTTGTGELF
NA	TRBV28	TRBJ1-3	ASSSSLNTIY
NA	TRBV19	TRBJ2-2	ASSIRTDNTGELF
NA	TRBV14	TRBJ2-1	ASSPTQGRHEQF
NA	TRBV6-2/TRBV6-3	TRBJ1-2	ASSTGTGGADYGYT
once	TRBV5-5	TRBJ2-1	ASTPMGLAVYNEQF
NA	TRBV27	TRBJ1-5	ASSTTGRRQPQH
NA	TRBV5-1	TRBJ2-1	ASSLGLAGEHNEQF
NA	TRBV7-8	TRBJ1-3	ASSFRTAGSGNTIY
NA	TRBV5-1	TRBJ1-1	ASSTWTVDTEAF